This TCR beta chain is from a study of shared clonotypes between healthy human individuals. Study-wide results and limits: The represented genetic and exposure-history diversity was limited by the small number of donors.

The trim removed 7 bases at V and 0 bases at J, leaving 17 bases unmatched. In germline, CDR1 is SNHLY, CDR2 FYNNEI. This CDR3 region has 19 residues. Concerning this clone: What it recognizes is unknown.

Sequencing was performed with immunoSEQ multiplex PCR; in TCRdb, only in-frame clones are kept and a portion is missing. The repertoire consists of some 1 million clones, with about 70% occurring once and the leading ten covering about 1.5%. The healthy adult donors were HIV-negative and reported no recent acute infections or vaccinations. The chain links TRBV2 to TRBJ2-3; 9 bases fit TRBD2. The sample taken for sequencing was memory CD4+ T cells sorted from blood. Sample subset: CD45RA-negative fraction. The receptor comes from a young man in good health. The CDR3 protein is CASIVLAGAPDSSTDTQYF. The DNA for the CDR3 is TGTGCCAGCATCGTACTAGCGGGCGCACCTGACTCTAGCACAGATACGCAGTATTTT.